Listed here is a single TCR beta chain. Its specificity is not known. The source of the sample is a study of cytomegalovirus exposure and HLA in healthy donors. Notes on the study in general: In a later analysis, HLA-C alleles had the fewest associated TCRs, DRB1 alleles the most. Immune exposure was documented only through CMV serostatus. Presence/absence analyses assumed roughly uniform sequencing depth across donors, which may not hold.

In the PCR, 60 Vbeta and 13 Jbeta primers were used. Using immunoSEQ multiplex PCR, the repertoire was profiled, and TCRdb retains in-frame clones only, with some absent. This sample's table has roughly 100,000 clones. The donors comprised healthy bone marrow donors. Germline CDR1 reads SNHLY; CDR2 reads FYNNEI. V was clipped by 4 bases and J by 3 bases, with 3 bases between them. This CDR3 region has 11 residues. The clonotype comes from a man aged 50 or older in good health and CMV-seronegative. The material sequenced was PBMCs. The chain joins TRBV2 to TRBJ1-1; D uncertain. The CDR3: CASSVYTEAFF. CDR3 coding DNA: TGTGCCAGCAGTGTCTACACTGAAGCTTTCTTT.